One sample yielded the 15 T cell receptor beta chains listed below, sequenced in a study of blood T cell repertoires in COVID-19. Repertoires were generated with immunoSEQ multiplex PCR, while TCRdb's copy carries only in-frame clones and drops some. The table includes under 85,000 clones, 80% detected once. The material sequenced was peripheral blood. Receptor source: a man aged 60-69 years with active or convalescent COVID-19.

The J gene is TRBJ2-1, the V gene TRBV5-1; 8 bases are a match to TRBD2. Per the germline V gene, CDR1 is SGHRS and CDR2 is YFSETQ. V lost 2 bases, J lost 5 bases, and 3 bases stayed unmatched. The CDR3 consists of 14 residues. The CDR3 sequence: CASSLSGGHNEQFF. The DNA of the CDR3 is TGCGCCAGCAGCTTAAGCGGGGGCCACAATGAGCAGTTCTTC. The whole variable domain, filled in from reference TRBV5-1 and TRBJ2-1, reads KAGVTQTPRYLIKTRGQQVTLSCSPISGHRSVSWYQQTPGQGLQFLFEYFSETQRNKGNFPGRFSGRQFSNSRSEMNVSTLELGDSALYLCASSLSGGHNEQFFGPGTRLTVL.

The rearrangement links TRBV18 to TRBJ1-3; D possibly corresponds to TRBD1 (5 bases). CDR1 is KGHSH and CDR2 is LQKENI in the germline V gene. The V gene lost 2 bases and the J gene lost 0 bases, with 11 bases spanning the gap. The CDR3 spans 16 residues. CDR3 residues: CASSPGAVSSGNTIYF. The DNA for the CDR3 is TGTGCCAGCTCACCAGGGGCAGTCAGCTCTGGAAACACCATATATTTT.

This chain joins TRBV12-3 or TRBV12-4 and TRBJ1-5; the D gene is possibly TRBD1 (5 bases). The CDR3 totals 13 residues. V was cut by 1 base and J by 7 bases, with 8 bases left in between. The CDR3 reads CASSLGRGQPQHF. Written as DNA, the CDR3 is TGTGCCAGCAGTTTAGGAAGGGGCCAGCCCCAGCATTTT.

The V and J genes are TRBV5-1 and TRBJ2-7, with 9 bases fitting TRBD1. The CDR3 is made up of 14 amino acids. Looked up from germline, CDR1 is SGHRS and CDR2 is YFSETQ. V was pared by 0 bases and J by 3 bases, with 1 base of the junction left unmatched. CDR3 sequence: CASSLGDRDYEQYF. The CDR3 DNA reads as TGCGCCAGCAGCTTGGGGGACAGGGACTACGAGCAGTACTTC.

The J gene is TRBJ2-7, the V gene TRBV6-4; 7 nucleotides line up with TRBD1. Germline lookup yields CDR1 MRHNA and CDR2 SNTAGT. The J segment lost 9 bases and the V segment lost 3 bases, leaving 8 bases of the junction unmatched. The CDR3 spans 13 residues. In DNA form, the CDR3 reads TGTGCCAGCAGTGATGAACAGGGGCAGGCGCAGTACTTC. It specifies CASSDEQGQAQYF.

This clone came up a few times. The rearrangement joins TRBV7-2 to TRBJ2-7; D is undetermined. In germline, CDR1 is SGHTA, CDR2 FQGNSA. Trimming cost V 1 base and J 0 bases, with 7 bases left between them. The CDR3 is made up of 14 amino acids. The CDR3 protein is CASSLGPSSYEQYF. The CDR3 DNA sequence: TGTGCCAGCAGCTTAGGTCCTAGCTCCTACGAGCAGTACTTC.

The CDR3: CASSHLQGRALAGANVLTF. In DNA form, the CDR3 reads TGCGCCAGCAGCCACCTCCAGGGTAGAGCACTGGCTGGGGCCAACGTCCTGACTTTC. The rearrangement links TRBV4-1 to TRBJ2-6, with D perhaps TRBD1 (5 bases). CDR1 and CDR2 (germline): MGHRA, YSYEKL. The CDR3 totals 19 residues. The V end lost 3 bases, the J end lost 2 bases, and 20 bases lay between the germline ends.

The chain's CDR3 is CASSLMGVSHEQYF. The CDR3 nucleotides are TGTGCCAGCAGCTTAATGGGCGTAAGCCACGAGCAGTACTTC. The J gene is TRBJ2-7, the V gene TRBV7-3; no definite D call. The CDR3 length is 14 residues. V was cut by 1 base and J by 5 bases, with 12 bases left in between. Germline V CDR1 and CDR2: SGHTA, FQGTGA.

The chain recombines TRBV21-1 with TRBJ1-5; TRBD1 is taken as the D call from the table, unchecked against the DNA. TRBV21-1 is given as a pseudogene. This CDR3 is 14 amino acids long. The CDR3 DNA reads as TGTGCCAGCAGCAAAGTGACAGGCAATCAGCCCCAGCATTTT. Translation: CASSKVTGNQPQHF.

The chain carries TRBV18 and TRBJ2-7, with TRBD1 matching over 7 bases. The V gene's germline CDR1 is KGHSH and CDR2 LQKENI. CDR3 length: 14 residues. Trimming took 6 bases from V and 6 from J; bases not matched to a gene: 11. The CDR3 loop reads CASSAGTALGEQYF. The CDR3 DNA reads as TGTGCCAGCTCTGCCGGGACAGCACTTGGCGAGCAGTACTTC.

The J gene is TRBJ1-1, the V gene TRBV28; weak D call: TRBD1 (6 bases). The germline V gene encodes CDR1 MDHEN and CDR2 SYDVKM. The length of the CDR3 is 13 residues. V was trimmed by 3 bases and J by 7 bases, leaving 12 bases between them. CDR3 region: CASSLYRDNEAFF. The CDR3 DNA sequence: TGTGCCAGCAGTTTGTACAGGGACAATGAAGCTTTCTTT. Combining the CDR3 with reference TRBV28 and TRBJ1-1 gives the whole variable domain DVKVTQSSRYLVKRTGEKVFLECVQDMDHENMFWYRQDPGLGLRLIYFSYDVKMKEKGDIPEGYSVSREKKERFSLILESASTNQTSMYLCASSLYRDNEAFFGQGTRLTVV.

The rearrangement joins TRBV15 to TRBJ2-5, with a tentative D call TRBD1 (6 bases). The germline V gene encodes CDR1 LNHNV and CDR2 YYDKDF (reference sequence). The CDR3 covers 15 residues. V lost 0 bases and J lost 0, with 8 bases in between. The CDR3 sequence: CATSRDQGHQETQYF. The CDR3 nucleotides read TGTGCCACCAGCAGAGATCAGGGGCACCAAGAGACCCAGTACTTC.

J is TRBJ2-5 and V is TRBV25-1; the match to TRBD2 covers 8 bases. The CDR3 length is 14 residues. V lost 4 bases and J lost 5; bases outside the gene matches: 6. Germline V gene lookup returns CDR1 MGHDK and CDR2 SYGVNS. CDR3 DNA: TGTGCCAGCAGTGGCCTACTAGCGGCCGAGACCCAGTACTTC. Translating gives CASSGLLAAETQYF.

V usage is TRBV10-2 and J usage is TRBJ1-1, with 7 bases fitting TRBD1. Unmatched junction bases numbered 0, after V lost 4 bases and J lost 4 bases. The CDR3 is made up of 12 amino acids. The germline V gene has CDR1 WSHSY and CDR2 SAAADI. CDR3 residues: CASSAGGTEAFF. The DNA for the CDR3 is TGCGCCAGCAGTGCAGGGGGCACTGAAGCTTTCTTT.

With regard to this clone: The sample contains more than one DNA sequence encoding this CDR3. CDR3 region: CASSPRGGYTF. In DNA form, the CDR3 reads TGTGCCAGCAGCCCTAGGGGTGGCTACACCTTC. The V and J genes are TRBV7-2 and TRBJ1-2, with D tentatively TRBD1 (5 bases). The CDR3 length is 11 residues. Trimming stripped 5 bases from V and 7 bases from J, with 8 bases between. The germline gives CDR1 SGHTA, CDR2 FQGNSA.